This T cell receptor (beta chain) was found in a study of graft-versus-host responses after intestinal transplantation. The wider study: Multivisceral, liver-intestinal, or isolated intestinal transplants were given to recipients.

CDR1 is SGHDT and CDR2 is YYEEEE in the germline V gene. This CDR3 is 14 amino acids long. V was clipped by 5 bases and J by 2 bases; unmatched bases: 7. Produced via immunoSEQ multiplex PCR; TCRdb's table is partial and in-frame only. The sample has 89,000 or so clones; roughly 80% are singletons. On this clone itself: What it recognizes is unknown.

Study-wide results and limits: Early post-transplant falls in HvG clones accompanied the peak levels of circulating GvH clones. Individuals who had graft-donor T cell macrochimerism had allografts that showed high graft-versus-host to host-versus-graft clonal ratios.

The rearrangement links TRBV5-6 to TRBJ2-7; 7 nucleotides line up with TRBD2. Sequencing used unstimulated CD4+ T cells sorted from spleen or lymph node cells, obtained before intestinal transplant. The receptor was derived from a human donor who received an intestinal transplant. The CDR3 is CASRGRGRAYEQYF. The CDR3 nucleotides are TGTGCCAGCAGGGGGAGGGGACGGGCCTACGAGCAGTACTTC.